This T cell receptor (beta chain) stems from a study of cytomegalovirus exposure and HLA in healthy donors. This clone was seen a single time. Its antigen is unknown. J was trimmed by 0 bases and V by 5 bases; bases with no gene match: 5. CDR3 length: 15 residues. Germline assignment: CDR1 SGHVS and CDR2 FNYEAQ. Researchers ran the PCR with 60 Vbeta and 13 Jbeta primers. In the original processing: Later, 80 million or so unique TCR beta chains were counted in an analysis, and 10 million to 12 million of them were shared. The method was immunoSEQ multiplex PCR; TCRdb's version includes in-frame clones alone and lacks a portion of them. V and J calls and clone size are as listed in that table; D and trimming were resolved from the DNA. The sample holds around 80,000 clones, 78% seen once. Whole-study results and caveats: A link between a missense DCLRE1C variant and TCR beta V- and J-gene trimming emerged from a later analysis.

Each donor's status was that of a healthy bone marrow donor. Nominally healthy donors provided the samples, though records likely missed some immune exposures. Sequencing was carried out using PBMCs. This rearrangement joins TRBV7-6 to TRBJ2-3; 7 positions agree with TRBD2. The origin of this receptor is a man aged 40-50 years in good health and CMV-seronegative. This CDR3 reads CASSRQRGSTDTQYF. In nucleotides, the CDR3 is TGTGCCAGCAGCAGACAGCGGGGCAGCACAGATACGCAGTATTTT.